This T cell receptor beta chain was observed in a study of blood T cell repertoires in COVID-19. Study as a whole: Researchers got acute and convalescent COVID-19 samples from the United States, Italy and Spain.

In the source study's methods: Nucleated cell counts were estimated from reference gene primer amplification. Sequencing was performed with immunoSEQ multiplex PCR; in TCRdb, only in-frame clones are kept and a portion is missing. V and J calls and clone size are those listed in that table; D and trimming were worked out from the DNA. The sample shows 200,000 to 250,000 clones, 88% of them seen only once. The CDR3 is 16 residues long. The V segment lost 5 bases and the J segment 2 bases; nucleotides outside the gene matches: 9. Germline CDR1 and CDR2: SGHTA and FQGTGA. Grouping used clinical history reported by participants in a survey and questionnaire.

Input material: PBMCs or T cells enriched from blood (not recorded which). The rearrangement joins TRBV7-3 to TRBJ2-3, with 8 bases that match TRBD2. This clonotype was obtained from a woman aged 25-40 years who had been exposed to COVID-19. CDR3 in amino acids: CASSVHVTSATDTQYF. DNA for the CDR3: TGTGCCAGCAGCGTCCATGTGACTAGCGCCACAGATACGCAGTATTTT.